This TCR beta chain is drawn from a study of beta chain features in type 1 diabetes. Looking at the study overall: Patients were similar to healthy donors in age and gender (as well as in cell yields).

Via CD45RO/CCR7/CD25/CD127/CD95/CD27, cells of the CD4+ naive, central memory, regulatory and stem cell-like memory subsets were sorted. Purity exceeded 98% in all sorted populations. Study-wide results and caveats: Lower insertion and higher deletion counts appeared at VDJ junctions in type 1 diabetes patients.

Expressed TCRB transcripts were sequenced after all isolated RNA was converted to cDNA. Generated by immunoSEQ multiplex PCR, the TCRdb table keeps only in-frame clones and is missing some. The profile covers 350,000 to 450,000 clones, with roughly 15% appearing a single time and roughly 0.019% taken by the ten largest. As for this clone: The antigen is not known.

Sequenced sample: naive CD4+ T cells from blood. The origin of this receptor is a young woman in good health.

Written as DNA, the CDR3 is TGTGCCAGCAGCTGGACCGGGACAGGGAAGCAGACCCAGTACTTC. Translated: CASSWTGTGKQTQYF. The rearrangement joins TRBV5-6 to TRBJ2-5, with 9 bases aligning to TRBD1. The CDR3 is 15 residues long. CDR1 SGHDT and CDR2 YYEEEE come from the germline V gene. V was clipped by 3 bases and J by 6 bases; unmatched bases: 9.